The 2 T cell receptor beta chains reported below all come from one sample, sequenced in a study of tumor and adjacent non-tumor tissue in lung cancer. Three rounds of nested PCR, following a modified ARM-PCR protocol, produced the TCRbeta library. TCRdb called the multiplex PCR reads again in MiXCR, with one record for every CDR3 protein. This table holds under 250,000 distinct CDR3 sequences, around 71% found once. No cell sorting was done before RNA was extracted from the tissue. The sequenced material came from lung tumor tissue. The receptors were gathered from a man aged 60 to 75 with non-small cell lung cancer.

Worth noting for this clonotype: This is likely a read error, given that the CDR3 carries no conserved phenylalanine or tryptophan at its end. The chain carries TRBV4-3 and TRBJ2-6, with no clear D. V gave up 6 bases and J gave up 1 base, with 13 bases separating them. This CDR3 has 16 amino acids. Germline CDR1 is LGHNA and CDR2 is YSLEER. CDR3 sequence reads: CASSQKAVSGANVLTL. CDR3 bases: TGCGCCAGCAGTCAAAAGGCGGTGTCTGGGGCCAACGTCCTGACTCTC.

As regards this clonotype: Here the CDR3 omits its conserved ending phenylalanine or tryptophan, so a read error is the likely source. The rearrangement uses TRBV20-1 and TRBJ2-7; no clear D gene. The CDR3 is made up of 12 amino acids. Germline CDR1 DFQATT, CDR2 SNEGSKA (reference sequence). Trimming removed 0 bases at V and 8 bases at J, with 11 bases between. This CDR3 reads CSARDNKGKQYI. The CDR3 DNA follows: TGCAGTGCTAGAGATAATAAAGGAAAGCAGTACATC.